This TCR beta chain was observed in a study of regulatory T cells in long-lasting Graves disease. The wider study: Newly diagnosed Graves' patients took antithyroid drugs under 3 months.

This clonotype is a singleton in its sample. Its antigen is unknown. V shed 5 bases and J shed 4 bases, with 17 bases lying between them. From germline, CDR1 is SQVTM and CDR2 ANQGSEA. This CDR3 is 14 amino acids long. The study, taken as a whole, reports: Patients whose Graves' disease persisted exhibited lower TCR diversity than those newly diagnosed.

Time point meaning: newly diagnosed GD, antithyroid drugs for less than 3 months. RNA from PBMCs was the source of the TCR library. Arm-PCR of CDR3 regions with iRepertoire HTBI primers generated TCR beta libraries. In the authors' methods: The identification of 60 or so TRBV and approximately 15 TRBJ segments was made across samples. TCRdb redid the calling of the multiplex PCR reads with MiXCR, one entry per CDR3 protein. The V and J calls and clone size come from TCRdb's table, not from the authors' own analysis. Of under 250,000 distinct CDR3 sequences detected, around a fifth appear once; the ten largest clones hold approximately 12%. These data were likewise used in another study, on T cells in Graves' hyperthyroidism and ophthalmopathy.

This TCR was sampled from a woman in her 30s with Graves disease. The V call is TRBV29-1, the J call TRBJ2-5; the D is unclear. This material consisted of peripheral blood mononuclear cells (PBMCs), taken at new diagnosis, from a patient treated with antithyroid drugs. CDR3 DNA: TGCAGCGTTACCCCAGGATTCTGGGGAGAGACCCAGTACTTC. Translating gives CSVTPGFWGETQYF.